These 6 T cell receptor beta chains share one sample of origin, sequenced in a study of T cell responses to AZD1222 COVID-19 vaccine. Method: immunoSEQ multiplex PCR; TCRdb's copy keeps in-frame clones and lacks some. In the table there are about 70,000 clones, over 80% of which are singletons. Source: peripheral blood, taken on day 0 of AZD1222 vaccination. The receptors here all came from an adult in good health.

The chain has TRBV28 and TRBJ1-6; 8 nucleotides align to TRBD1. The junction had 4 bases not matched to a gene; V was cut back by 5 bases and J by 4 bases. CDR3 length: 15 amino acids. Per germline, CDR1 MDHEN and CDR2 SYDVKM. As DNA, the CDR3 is TGTGCCAGCAGTACCGGGGACAGGTATAATTCACCCCTCCACTTT. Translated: CASSTGDRYNSPLHF.

CDR3 sequence: CASSPPPPVNTEAFF. CDR3 nucleotides: TGTGCCAGCAGCCCGCCACCCCCAGTGAACACTGAAGCTTTCTTT. This sequence joins TRBV5-4 and TRBJ1-1; D unresolved. Between the trimmed V and J ends, which lost 4 bases and 0 bases, there was a span of 13 bases. Germline-derived CDR1 and CDR2 are SGHNT and YYREEE (reference sequence). The CDR3 totals 15 residues.

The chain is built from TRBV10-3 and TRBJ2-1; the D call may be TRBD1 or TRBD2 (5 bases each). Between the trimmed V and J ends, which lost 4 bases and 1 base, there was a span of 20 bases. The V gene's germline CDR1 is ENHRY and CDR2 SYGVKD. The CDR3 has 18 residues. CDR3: CAISGGRVRGQSYNEQFF. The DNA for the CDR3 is TGTGCCATCAGTGGCGGGCGGGTACGGGGCCAGTCCTACAATGAGCAGTTCTTC.

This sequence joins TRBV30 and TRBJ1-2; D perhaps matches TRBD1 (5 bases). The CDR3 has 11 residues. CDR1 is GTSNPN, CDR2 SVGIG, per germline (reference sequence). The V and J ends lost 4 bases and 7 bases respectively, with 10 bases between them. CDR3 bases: TGTGCCTGGACAGGGAGCCGTGGCTACACCTTC. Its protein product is CAWTGSRGYTF.

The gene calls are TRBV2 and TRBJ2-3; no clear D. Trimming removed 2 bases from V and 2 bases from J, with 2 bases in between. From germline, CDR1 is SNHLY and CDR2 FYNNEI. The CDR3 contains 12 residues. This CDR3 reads CASSETTDTQYF. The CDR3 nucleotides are TGTGCCAGCAGTGAAACCACAGATACGCAGTATTTT.

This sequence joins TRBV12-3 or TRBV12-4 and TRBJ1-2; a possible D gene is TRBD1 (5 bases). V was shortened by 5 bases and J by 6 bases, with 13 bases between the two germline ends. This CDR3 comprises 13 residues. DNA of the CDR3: TGTGCCAGCAGTCCGGGACGGCGCCATGGCTACACCTTC. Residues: CASSPGRRHGYTF.